A selection of T cell receptor beta chains follows, all from one sample in a study of glioma-infiltrating T cells after dendritic cell vaccination. Libraries were prepared by immunoSEQ multiplex PCR; TCRdb keeps only in-frame clonotypes and omits some of them. The table has more than 100,000 clones, around 81% seen once. The source was blood, collected before dendritic cell vaccination. The source of these receptors is a human donor with glioblastoma. CDR3s include the opening cysteine and the closing phenylalanine or tryptophan. The D gene is left open where the match is weak. For some rows the clone size is stated as once, few or many, or as a class when expanded; others skip it.

v_call	clone_size	j_call	d_call	cdr3_aa	cdr3_nt
TRBV6-6	-	TRBJ2-7	-	CASSSFRLGASYEQYF	TGTGCCAGCAGTTCATTCCGACTGGGGGCTAGCTACGAGCAGTACTTC
TRBV6-1	-	TRBJ1-6	-	CASSRQPGGRSPLHF	TGTGCCAGCAGTCGACAGCCGGGCGGACGATCACCCCTCCACTTT
TRBV5-6	-	TRBJ2-7	-	CASSLDPGTYEQYF	TGTGCCAGCAGCTTGGACCCAGGGACCTACGAGCAGTACTTC
TRBV6-1	once	TRBJ2-7	TRBD2	CASTQGGYEQYF	TGTGCCAGCACCCAGGGAGGGTACGAGCAGTACTTC
TRBV5-1	-	TRBJ2-5	-	CASSLVVAEQETQYF	TGCGCCAGCAGCTTGGTGGTAGCGGAACAAGAGACCCAGTACTTC
TRBV7-8	-	TRBJ1-1	-	CASSLVQGYTEAFF	TGTGCCAGCAGCTTAGTACAGGGCTACACTGAAGCTTTCTTT
TRBV6-5	-	TRBJ1-6	-	CASSYSRSSYNSPLHF	TGTGCCAGCAGTTACTCTCGGAGCTCCTATAATTCACCCCTCCACTTT
TRBV5-1	-	TRBJ1-2	TRBD1	CASSSDRGTNYGYTF	TGCGCCAGCAGCTCCGACAGGGGAACTAACTATGGCTACACCTTC
TRBV19	few	TRBJ1-5	TRBD1	CASSTWTGNNQPQHF	TGTGCCAGTAGTACCTGGACAGGGAATAATCAGCCCCAGCATTTT
TRBV15	medium-sized	TRBJ1-1	-	CATRTRQTNTEAFF	TGTGCCACCAGGACGAGGCAGACTAACACTGAAGCTTTCTTT
TRBV5-1	-	TRBJ2-5	TRBD1	CASSSQGASTQETQYF	TGCGCCAGCAGCTCACAGGGGGCTTCAACTCAAGAGACCCAGTACTTC
TRBV11-2	-	TRBJ2-2	TRBD1	CATKLRGQDTGELFF	TGTGCCACTAAACTCAGGGGGCAAGACACCGGGGAGCTGTTTTTT
TRBV30	once	TRBJ2-2	TRBD2	CAWHESLGLHTGELFF	TGTGCCTGGCATGAAAGCTTGGGACTACACACCGGGGAGCTGTTTTTT
TRBV9	-	TRBJ1-1	-	CASSALDVRGTEAFF	TGTGCCAGCAGCGCCCTCGATGTAAGGGGAACTGAAGCTTTCTTT
TRBV27	-	TRBJ1-5	-	CASSLGVNQPQHF	TGTGCCAGCAGTTTGGGAGTCAATCAGCCCCAGCATTTT
TRBV4-1	-	TRBJ2-1	-	CASSPGGDSRQFF	TGCGCCAGCAGCCCAGGAGGGGACTCCCGGCAGTTCTTC
TRBV2	many	TRBJ2-7	TRBD1	CASSGPINRGADEQYF	TGTGCCAGCAGTGGCCCCATAAACAGGGGGGCGGACGAGCAGTACTTC
TRBV4-2	-	TRBJ2-7	-	CASSQAHEQYF	TGTGCCAGCAGCCAAGCTCACGAGCAGTACTTC
TRBV5-1	-	TRBJ2-1	TRBD2	CASSLEAGAPNEQFF	TGCGCCAGCAGCTTGGAAGCGGGGGCCCCCAATGAGCAGTTCTTC
TRBV5-4	-	TRBJ2-2	TRBD1	CASRGTGLAGELFF	TGTGCCAGCAGGGGGACAGGGCTAGCCGGGGAGCTGTTTTTT
TRBV7-9	once	TRBJ2-3	-	CASSRIGDTQYF	TGTGCCAGCAGTCGGATCGGGGATACGCAGTATTTT
TRBV18	-	TRBJ2-2	-	CASSPSRVRGSGELFF	TGTGCCAGCTCACCATCCCGGGTTCGAGGATCCGGGGAGCTGTTTTTT
TRBV19	-	TRBJ2-7	-	CASSLTGRGRRFSYEQYF	TGTGCCAGTAGTCTAACAGGGAGGGGACGCCGTTTCTCCTACGAGCAGTACTTC
TRBV30	-	TRBJ1-3	-	CAWSVLPGQNTIYF	TGTGCCTGGAGTGTCCTACCGGGACAAAACACCATATATTTT
TRBV6-5	once	TRBJ1-2	-	CASSYSKVAYGYTF	TGTGCCAGCAGTTACTCGAAAGTAGCCTATGGCTACACCTTC
TRBV11-2	-	TRBJ2-2	TRBD1	CASSLEQGFGELFF	TGTGCCAGCAGCTTAGAACAGGGGTTCGGGGAGCTGTTTTTT
TRBV2	-	TRBJ1-2	-	CASRSLWGLTYGYTF	TGTGCCAGCCGGAGTCTGTGGGGGCTTACCTATGGCTACACCTTC